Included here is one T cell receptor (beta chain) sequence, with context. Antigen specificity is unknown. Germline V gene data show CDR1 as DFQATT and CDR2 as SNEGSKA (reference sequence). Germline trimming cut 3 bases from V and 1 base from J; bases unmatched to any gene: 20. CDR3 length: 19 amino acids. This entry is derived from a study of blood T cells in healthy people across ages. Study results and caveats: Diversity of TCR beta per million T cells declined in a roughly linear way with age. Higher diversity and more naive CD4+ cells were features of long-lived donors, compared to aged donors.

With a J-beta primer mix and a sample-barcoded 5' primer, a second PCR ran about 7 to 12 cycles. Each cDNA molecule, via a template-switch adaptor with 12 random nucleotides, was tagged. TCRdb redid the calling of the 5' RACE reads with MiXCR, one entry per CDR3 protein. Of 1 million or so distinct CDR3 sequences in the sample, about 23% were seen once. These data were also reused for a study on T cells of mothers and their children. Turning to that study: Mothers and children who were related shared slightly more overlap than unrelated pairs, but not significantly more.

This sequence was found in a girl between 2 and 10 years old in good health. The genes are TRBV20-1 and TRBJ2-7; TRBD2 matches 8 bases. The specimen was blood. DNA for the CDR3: TGCAGTGCTAGGGTTCGATACGGGGGGGCCCCAGTTGTGTCCTACGAGCAGTACTTC. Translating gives CSARVRYGGAPVVSYEQYF.